This TCR beta chain stems from a study of blood T cells in healthy people across ages. This clonotype was seen a handful of times. Its antigen is not identified. Study-wide results and limits: The unknown donor CMV status may have confounded expanded clonotype changes.

A second PCR of roughly 7 to 11 cycles used a sample-barcoded 5' primer and a J-beta primer mix. TCRdb reprocessed the 5' RACE reads with MiXCR, giving one entry per CDR3 protein. Counted here are about 320,000 distinct CDR3 sequences, about 25% occurring once; the ten biggest clones make up 29%. The CDR3 totals 14 residues. CDR1 DFQATT and CDR2 SNEGSKA come from the germline V gene (reference sequence). Trimming cost V 0 bases and J 4 bases, with 12 bases left between them. The chain combines TRBV20-1 with TRBJ2-5, with D possibly matching TRBD1 (5 bases). The TCR was taken from an older woman in good health. The material sequenced was blood. The chain's CDR3 is CSARDPIRVETQYF. The CDR3 DNA follows: TGCAGTGCTAGAGACCCAATCAGGGTAGAGACCCAGTACTTC.